Given below is one T cell receptor beta chain in context. Measured with immunoSEQ multiplex PCR; TCRdb has only the in-frame clones, and not every one. The table has roughly 150,000 clones, about 90% seen once. The junction had 8 bases not matched to a gene; V was cut back by 7 bases and J by 6 bases. The CDR3 loop spans 13 amino acids. Germline-derived CDR1 and CDR2 are SNHLY and FYNNEI. The data were taken from a study of control samples from healthy donors and cancer patients. The source material was blood. This clonotype was sampled from a man younger than 35 in good health. The chain is built from TRBV2 and TRBJ2-7, with 8 bases aligning to TRBD2. Written as DNA, the CDR3 is TGTGCCAGCACGGGACTAGTGTTGGGCGAGCAGTACTTC. Translating gives CASTGLVLGEQYF.